This T cell receptor (beta chain) comes out of a study of human T cells and chemical hapten exposure (dated by TCRdb to the early 2020s). The study in broad terms: For sensitization, 2% DPC in acetone was applied to an approximately 2 cm by approximately 2 cm area of upper inner arm skin. The study tracked peripheral blood TCR repertoire changes in vivo during primary and secondary sensitization to the hapten diphenylcyclopropenone (DPC) in alopecia patients. Throughout the approximately 24-week study period, patients were also given weekly therapeutic DPC doses on the scalp. Alopecia areata with under or over 50% scalp involvement, alopecia totalis and alopecia universalis were represented in the patient cohort, which was mostly female. Blood was sampled from patients pre-sensitization (week 0) and at 2, 6 and about 24 weeks after DPC sensitization. For TCR sequencing, blood came from over 25 alopecia patients at anywhere from one to four time points (pre-sensitization, 2, 6 and 24 weeks). Patch testing was performed on the upper back with Finn chambers containing 0.01% DPC, and the patch tests were scored after 6 days according to International Contact Dermatitis Research Group standards. Libraries were combined into a pool for sequencing, and differences in TCR yield between samples came mainly from small differences in library volumes within the pool. Findings and caveats that apply to the study as a whole: Repeated subsampling changed both the strength of the expansion versus patch-test correlation and the threshold at which the correlation became significant. Alopecia, a presumed autoimmune disease, was present in all patients, so the immune response of the patients might differ from that of healthy individuals. DPC sensitization did not change how many TCRs were above 1 in 1000 frequency, and no evidence was found of alterations in global repertoire structure. Compared with pre-sensitization or healthy control sets, expanded TCRs formed significantly more large CDR3 similarity clusters, which is consistent with antigen-driven responses. A positive correlation was found between the number of PT1 expanded TCRs and patch test score, with significance reached at thresholds 8, 16 and 32 but not 4.

This clonotype has at least ten counts. The antigen this receptor binds is unknown. Nothing much larger sits one base from this clone, and base qualities are not available. To prepare the library, RACE was applied. The sample was run on a NextSeq 500. Library preparation attached unique molecular identifiers to individual cDNA molecules for quantitative, reproducible TCR counting. From each blood RNA sample, both TCR alpha and TCR beta chains were sequenced. The paper's data handling went like this. A median of about 87,000 TCRs per sample was observed, with a range of roughly 20,000 to 700,000. V, J and CDR3 annotation of the TCR reads was carried out using the Decombinator software suite. For the PS versus PT1 abundance plots, all samples were subsampled to the same number of TCRs (28,000). Expanded TCRs were defined as absent before sensitization and observed at least eight times at the 2-week time point. The public reads were reanalyzed by TCRdb: fastp trimming at Q25, MiXCR alignment, in-frame beta chains only. Each entry merges the rows of one CDR3 protein and shows their most common DNA and genes. The V and J calls come from TCRdb's annotation, not from the publication. For this sample the table gives 75,000 to 100,000 distinct CDR3 sequences, of which approximately 8.6% were detected only once. The ten largest account for about 2% of the sample.

The time point label on this specimen signifies: patch test 2, 6 weeks after DPC sensitization. The treatment or condition label for this specimen denotes: therapeutic diphenylcyclopropenone sensitization with weekly scalp DPC. At every patch-test visit, the blood draw took place before the patch test was put on. Eligible patients were aged 18 to 70, diagnosed with alopecia, deemed suitable for DPC therapy, and excluded if pregnant. Unfractionated whole blood was collected in Tempus Blood RNA tubes, and total RNA was extracted from that blood. Between the V and J ends, shortened by 0 bases and 1 base respectively, the junction contains 6 bases. Taken from cysteine to phenylalanine, the CDR3 has 15 residues. The DNA shown is the 45-base CDR3, in frame from base 1. CDR1 and CDR2, looked up from the germline V gene, are ENHRY and SYGVKD.

This clonotype originated in a woman aged 35 to 49 with alopecia areata. Some clones in this sample may be carry-over from other donors' samples. The V gene is TRBV10-3 and the J gene is TRBJ2-2; there is no confident call for the D gene. Sequencing was performed on whole blood, taken in connection with sensitization to the hapten diphenylcyclopropenone (DPC). The CDR3 sequence is CAISESWLNTGELFF. Here is the DNA: TGTGCCATCAGTGAGTCGTGGCTGAACACCGGGGAGCTGTTTTTT.